This T cell receptor (beta chain) was observed in a study of OX40 agonist ivuxolimab in advanced cancers. Profiling relied on immunoSEQ multiplex PCR, and the TCRdb table lists in-frame clones only, not all of them. The sample records 74,000 or so clones, approximately 94% being singletons. CDR3 length equals 14 residues. Germline V lookup: CDR1 LNHDA, CDR2 SQIVND (reference sequence). V was trimmed by 7 bases and J by 4 bases, leaving 16 bases between them. This clone appeared once. The sample consisted of CD4+ or CD8+ T cells sorted from blood, taken in a trial of the OX40 agonist ivuxolimab. This chain uses TRBV19 with TRBJ1-2; the D is unclear. This TCR derives from an adult with an advanced solid tumor such as melanoma, head and neck, liver or kidney cancer. The DNA for the CDR3 is TGTGCCAGTACCCCGGGTAATGGCCCCTATGGCTACACCTTC. It specifies CASTPGNGPYGYTF.